This T cell receptor (beta chain) was profiled in a study of technical replicates of blood from several donors. The assay was immunoSEQ multiplex PCR, and TCRdb's table has in-frame clones only and misses some. This sample has about 98,000 clones, with roughly 95% found just once. The germline CDR1 and CDR2 sequences are LNHDA and SQIVND (reference sequence). The CDR3 runs to 15 residues. The junction had 7 bases not matched to a gene; V was cut back by 5 bases and J by 1 base. This TCR was recovered from a human donor in good health. The sample taken for sequencing was T cells isolated from PBMCs. This rearrangement joins TRBV19 to TRBJ2-7; TRBD1 agrees at 8 bases. In nucleotides, the CDR3 is TGTGCCAGTAGTGTAAACAGGGGGAATTCCTACGAGCAGTACTTC. This codes for CASSVNRGNSYEQYF. Based on the CDR3 plus reference TRBV19 and TRBJ2-7, the full variable domain is DGGITQSPKYLFRKEGQNVTLSCEQNLNHDAMYWYRQDPGQGLRLIYYSQIVNDFQKGDIAEGYSVSREKKESFPLTVTSAQKNPTAFYLCASSVNRGNSYEQYFGPGTRLTVT.